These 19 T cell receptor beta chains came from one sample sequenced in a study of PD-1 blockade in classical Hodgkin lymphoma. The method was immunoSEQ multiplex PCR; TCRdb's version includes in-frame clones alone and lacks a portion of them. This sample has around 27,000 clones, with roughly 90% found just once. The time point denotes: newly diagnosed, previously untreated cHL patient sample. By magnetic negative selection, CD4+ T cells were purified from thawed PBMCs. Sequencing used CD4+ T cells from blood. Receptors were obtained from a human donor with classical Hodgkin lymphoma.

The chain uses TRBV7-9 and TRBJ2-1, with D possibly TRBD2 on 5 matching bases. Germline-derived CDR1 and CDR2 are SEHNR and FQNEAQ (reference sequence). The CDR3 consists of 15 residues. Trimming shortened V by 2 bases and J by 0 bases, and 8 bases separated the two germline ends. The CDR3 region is CASSLLTNSYNEQFF. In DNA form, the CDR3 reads TGTGCCAGCAGCTTACTGACTAACTCCTACAATGAGCAGTTCTTC.

The DNA of the CDR3 is TGTGCCAGCAAACGGGACAGGGATAATCAGCCCCAGCATTTT. Amino acids: CASKRDRDNQPQHF. The gene calls are TRBV19 and TRBJ1-5; TRBD1 matches at 9 bases. Per the germline V gene, CDR1 is LNHDA and CDR2 is SQIVND (reference sequence). This CDR3 contains 14 residues. V shed 9 bases, J shed 4 bases, and the junction held 7 bases outside the gene matches.

CDR3 residues: CASSSVGTDTQYF. In DNA form, the CDR3 reads TGTGCCAGCAGTAGCGTCGGCACAGATACGCAGTATTTT. The chain links TRBV2 to TRBJ2-3; D is unresolved. Trimming stripped 5 bases from V and 1 base from J, with 7 bases between. This CDR3 is built from 13 residues. The germline V gene encodes CDR1 SNHLY and CDR2 FYNNEI.

This CDR3 reads CASSQDWLNQPQHF. In DNA form, the CDR3 reads TGTGCCAGCAGCCAAGATTGGCTCAATCAGCCCCAGCATTTT. V gene TRBV4-2 combines with J gene TRBJ1-5, with D unclear. V lost 0 bases and J lost 3, with 6 bases in between. Germline values: CDR1 LGHNA, CDR2 YNFKEQ. The CDR3 runs 14 residues.

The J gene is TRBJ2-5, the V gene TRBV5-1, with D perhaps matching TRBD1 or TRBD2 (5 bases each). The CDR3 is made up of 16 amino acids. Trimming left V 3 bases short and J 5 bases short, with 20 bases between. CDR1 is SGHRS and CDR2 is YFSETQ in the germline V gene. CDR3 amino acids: CASSWRTPTPWETQYF. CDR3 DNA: TGCGCCAGCAGCTGGAGGACACCTACCCCCTGGGAGACCCAGTACTTC.

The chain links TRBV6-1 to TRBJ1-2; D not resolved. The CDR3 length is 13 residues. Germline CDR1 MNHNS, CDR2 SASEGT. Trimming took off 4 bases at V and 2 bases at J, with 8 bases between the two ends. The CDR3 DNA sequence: TGTGCCAGCAGTGCGACGGAAAACTATGGCTACACCTTC. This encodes CASSATENYGYTF.

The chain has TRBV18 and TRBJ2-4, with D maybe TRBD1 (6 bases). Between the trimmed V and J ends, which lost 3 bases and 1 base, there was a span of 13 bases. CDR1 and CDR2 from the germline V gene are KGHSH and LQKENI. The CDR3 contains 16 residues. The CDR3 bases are TGTGCCAGCTCACCCCCGGGACAACTCGCCAAAAACATTCAGTACTTC. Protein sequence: CASSPPGQLAKNIQYF.

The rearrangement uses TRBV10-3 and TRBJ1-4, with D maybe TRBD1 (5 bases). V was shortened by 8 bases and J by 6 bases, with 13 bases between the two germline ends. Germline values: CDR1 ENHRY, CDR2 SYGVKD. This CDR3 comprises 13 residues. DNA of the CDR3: TGTGCCATCCAGGGAAGCACAGATGAAAAACTGTTTTTT. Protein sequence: CAIQGSTDEKLFF.

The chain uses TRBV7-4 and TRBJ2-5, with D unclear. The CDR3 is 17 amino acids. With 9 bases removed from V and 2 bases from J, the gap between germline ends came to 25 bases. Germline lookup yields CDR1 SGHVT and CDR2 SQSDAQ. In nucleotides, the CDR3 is TGTGCCAGGGGCTTAGACTGGACCCTTCCCCCACAAGAGACCCAGTACTTC. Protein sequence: CARGLDWTLPPQETQYF.

The CDR3 sequence: CASSRTSAGGYNEQFF. The CDR3 DNA reads TGTGCCAGCTCACGAACGAGTGCGGGAGGCTACAATGAGCAGTTCTTC. The chain employs TRBV18 and TRBJ2-1, with 8 bases identical to TRBD2. V shed 4 bases and J 3 bases; nucleotides not matched to a gene: 8. Germline assignment: CDR1 KGHSH and CDR2 LQKENI. The CDR3 is 16 amino acids.

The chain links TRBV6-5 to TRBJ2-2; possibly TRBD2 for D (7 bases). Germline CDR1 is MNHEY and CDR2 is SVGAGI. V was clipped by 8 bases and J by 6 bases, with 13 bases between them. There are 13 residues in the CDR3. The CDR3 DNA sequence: TGTGCCAGCGGGGAGGGGGTGCCCGGGGAGCTGTTTTTT. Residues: CASGEGVPGELFF.

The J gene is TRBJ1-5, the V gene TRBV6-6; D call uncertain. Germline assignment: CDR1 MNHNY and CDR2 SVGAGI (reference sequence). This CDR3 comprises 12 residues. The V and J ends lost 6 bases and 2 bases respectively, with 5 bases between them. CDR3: CASRDGNQPQHF. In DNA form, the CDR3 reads TGTGCCAGCAGGGATGGCAATCAGCCCCAGCATTTT.

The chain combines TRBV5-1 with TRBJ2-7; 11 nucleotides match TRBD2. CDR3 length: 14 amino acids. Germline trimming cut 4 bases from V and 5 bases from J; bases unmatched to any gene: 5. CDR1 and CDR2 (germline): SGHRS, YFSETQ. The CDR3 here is CASSADSGRDEQYF. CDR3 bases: TGCGCCAGCAGCGCAGATAGCGGGAGGGACGAGCAGTACTTC.

CDR3 nucleotide sequence: TGTGCCAGCAGCTTAGTTAGCGGGAGGCCTAGCTCCTACAATGAGCAGTTCTTC. Translation gives CASSLVSGRPSSYNEQFF. J is TRBJ2-1 and V is TRBV7-2; the match to TRBD2 covers 10 bases. This CDR3 region has 18 residues. Germline CDR1 and CDR2: SGHTA and FQGNSA. With V trimmed by 1 base and J by 0 bases, 6 bases remained unmatched.

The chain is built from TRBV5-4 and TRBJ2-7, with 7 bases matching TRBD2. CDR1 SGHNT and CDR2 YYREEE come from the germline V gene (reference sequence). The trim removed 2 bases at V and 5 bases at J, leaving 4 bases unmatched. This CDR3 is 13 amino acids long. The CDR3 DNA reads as TGTGCCAGCAGCTTCCCTAGCGGAGACGAGCAGTACTTC. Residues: CASSFPSGDEQYF.

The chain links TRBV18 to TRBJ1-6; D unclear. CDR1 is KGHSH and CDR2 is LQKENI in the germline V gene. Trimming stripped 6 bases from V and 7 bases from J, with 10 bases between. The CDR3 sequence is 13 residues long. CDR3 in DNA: TGTGCCAGCTCCGAGGAACAAAATTCACCCCTCCACTTT. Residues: CASSEEQNSPLHF.

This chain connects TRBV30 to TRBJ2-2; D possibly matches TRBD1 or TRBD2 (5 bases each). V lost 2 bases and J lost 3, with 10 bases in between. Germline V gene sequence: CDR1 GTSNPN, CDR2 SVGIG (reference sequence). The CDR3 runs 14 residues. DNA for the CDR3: TGTGCCTGGAGTAGCGGACACTACACCGGGGAGCTGTTTTTT. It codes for CAWSSGHYTGELFF.

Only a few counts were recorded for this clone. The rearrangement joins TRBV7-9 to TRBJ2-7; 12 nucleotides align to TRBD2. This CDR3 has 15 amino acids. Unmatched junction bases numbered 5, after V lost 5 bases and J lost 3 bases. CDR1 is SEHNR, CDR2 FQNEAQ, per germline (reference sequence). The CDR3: CASSLLTSGSYEQYF. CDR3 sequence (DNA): TGTGCCAGCAGCCTGCTGACTAGCGGGAGCTACGAGCAGTACTTC. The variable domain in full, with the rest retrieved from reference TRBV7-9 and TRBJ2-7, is DTGVSQNPRHKITKRGQNVTFRCDPISEHNRLYWYRQTLGQGPEFLTYFQNEAQLEKSRLLSDRFSAERPKGSFSTLEIQRTEQGDSAMYLCASSLLTSGSYEQYFGPGTRLTVT.

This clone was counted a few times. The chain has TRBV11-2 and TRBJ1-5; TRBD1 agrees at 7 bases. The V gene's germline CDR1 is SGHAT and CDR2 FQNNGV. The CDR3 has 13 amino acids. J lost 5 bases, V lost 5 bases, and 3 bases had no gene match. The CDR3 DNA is TGTGCCAGCAGCCCCGACAGGGATCAGCCCCAGCATTTT. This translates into CASSPDRDQPQHF.